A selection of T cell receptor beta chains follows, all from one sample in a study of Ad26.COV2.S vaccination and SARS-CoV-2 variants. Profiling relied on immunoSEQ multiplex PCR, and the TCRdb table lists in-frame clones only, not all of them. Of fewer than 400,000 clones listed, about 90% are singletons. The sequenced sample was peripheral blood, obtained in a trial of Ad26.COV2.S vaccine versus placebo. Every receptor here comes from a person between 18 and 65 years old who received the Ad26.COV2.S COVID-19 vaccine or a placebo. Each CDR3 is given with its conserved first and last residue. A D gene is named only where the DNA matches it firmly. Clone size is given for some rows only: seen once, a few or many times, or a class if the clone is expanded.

cdr3_aa: CASSLPFGGVSYNEQFF
cdr3_nt: TGTGCCAGCAGCCTCCCCTTTGGCGGGGTTTCTTACAATGAGCAGTTCTTC
j_call: TRBJ2-1
d_call: .
v_call: TRBV9
clone_size: .

cdr3_aa: CSVEGGDTSAYYGYTF
cdr3_nt: TGCAGCGTTGAAGGAGGGGACACTTCAGCTTACTATGGCTACACCTTC
j_call: TRBJ1-2
d_call: .
v_call: TRBV29-1
clone_size: once

cdr3_aa: CASSSRGGETQYF
cdr3_nt: TGTGCCAGCAGTTCACGGGGTGGAGAGACCCAGTACTTC
j_call: TRBJ2-5
d_call: .
v_call: TRBV7-2
clone_size: .

cdr3_aa: CASSYSATNEKLFF
cdr3_nt: TGTGCCAGCAGTTACTCGGCAACTAATGAAAAACTGTTTTTT
j_call: TRBJ1-4
d_call: .
v_call: TRBV6-2/TRBV6-3
clone_size: .

cdr3_aa: CASNLQGTSNYGYTF
cdr3_nt: TGTGCCAGCAACTTACAGGGGACCTCTAACTATGGCTACACCTTC
j_call: TRBJ1-2
d_call: TRBD1
v_call: TRBV2
clone_size: .

cdr3_aa: CASSTPGRDYGYTF
cdr3_nt: TGTGCCAGTAGTACCCCAGGGCGCGACTATGGCTACACCTTC
j_call: TRBJ1-2
d_call: .
v_call: TRBV19
clone_size: few

cdr3_aa: CASSEKGSTEAFF
cdr3_nt: TGTGCCAGCAGTGAAAAGGGCTCCACTGAAGCTTTCTTT
j_call: TRBJ1-1
d_call: .
v_call: TRBV25-1
clone_size: .

cdr3_aa: CASSEAEIWQLQNSPLHF
cdr3_nt: TGTGCCAGCAGTGAAGCGGAGATCTGGCAGTTGCAGAATTCACCCCTCCACTTT
j_call: TRBJ1-6
d_call: .
v_call: TRBV6-1
clone_size: .

cdr3_aa: CASSGGGRSTDTQYF
cdr3_nt: TGTGCCAGTAGTGGTGGGGGGCGAAGCACAGATACGCAGTATTTT
j_call: TRBJ2-3
d_call: .
v_call: TRBV19
clone_size: .

cdr3_aa: CASSYSEGALNTEAFF
cdr3_nt: TGTGCCAGCAGTTACTCCGAGGGGGCCCTGAACACTGAAGCTTTCTTT
j_call: TRBJ1-1
d_call: TRBD1
v_call: TRBV6-2/TRBV6-3
clone_size: .

cdr3_aa: CASSQFGTDYEQYF
cdr3_nt: TGTGCCAGCAGCCAGTTCGGGACGGACTACGAGCAGTACTTC
j_call: TRBJ2-7
d_call: .
v_call: TRBV5-4
clone_size: .

cdr3_aa: CASSPGPARNTEAFF
cdr3_nt: TGTGCCAGCAGCCCCGGGCCAGCGCGGAACACTGAAGCTTTCTTT
j_call: TRBJ1-1
d_call: .
v_call: TRBV6-5
clone_size: .

cdr3_aa: CASRKHQPIGQETQYF
cdr3_nt: TGTGCCAGCAGGAAACATCAGCCGATCGGGCAAGAGACCCAGTACTTC
j_call: TRBJ2-5
d_call: .
v_call: TRBV6-6
clone_size: .

cdr3_aa: CASSEQGLAYNSPLHF
cdr3_nt: TGTGCCAGCAGTGAGCAGGGCCTTGCCTATAATTCACCCCTCCACTTT
j_call: TRBJ1-6
d_call: .
v_call: TRBV6-1
clone_size: .

cdr3_aa: CASSFMAGSNQPQHF
cdr3_nt: TGTGCCAGCAGCTTTATGGCAGGGTCGAATCAGCCCCAGCATTTT
j_call: TRBJ1-5
d_call: .
v_call: TRBV7-2
clone_size: .

cdr3_aa: CASSSTGGEGDTQYF
cdr3_nt: TGTGCCAGCAGCTCGACAGGGGGCGAGGGGGATACGCAGTATTTT
j_call: TRBJ2-3
d_call: TRBD1
v_call: TRBV7-3
clone_size: .

cdr3_aa: CASKARYSGNTIYF
cdr3_nt: TGTGCCTCAAAGGCGCGATACTCTGGAAACACCATATATTTT
j_call: TRBJ1-3
d_call: .
v_call: TRBV6-5
clone_size: few

cdr3_aa: CATSQGRNEKLFF
cdr3_nt: TGTGCCACGTCACAGGGTCGTAATGAAAAACTGTTTTTT
j_call: TRBJ1-4
d_call: .
v_call: TRBV12-3/TRBV12-4
clone_size: .

cdr3_aa: CASSRPGQYSGNTIYF
cdr3_nt: TGTGCCAGCTCACGACCGGGACAATACTCTGGAAACACCATATATTTT
j_call: TRBJ1-3
d_call: .
v_call: TRBV18
clone_size: .

cdr3_aa: CASSYVGGDTGELFF
cdr3_nt: TGTGCCAGCAGTTACGTGGGGGGGGACACCGGGGAGCTGTTTTTT
j_call: TRBJ2-2
d_call: TRBD2
v_call: TRBV6-2/TRBV6-3
clone_size: .

cdr3_aa: CASSPRRGPTGELFF
cdr3_nt: TGTGCCAGCAGCCCTCGGCGGGGCCCCACCGGGGAGCTGTTTTTT
j_call: TRBJ2-2
d_call: .
v_call: TRBV7-2
clone_size: .

cdr3_aa: CASNDRQTEAFF
cdr3_nt: TGTGCCAGCAACGACAGACAGACTGAAGCTTTCTTT
j_call: TRBJ1-1
d_call: .
v_call: TRBV28
clone_size: .

cdr3_aa: CSVVPTGELAGYSTDTQYF
cdr3_nt: TGCAGCGTTGTACCGACAGGCGAACTAGCGGGGTATAGCACAGATACGCAGTATTTT
j_call: TRBJ2-3
d_call: TRBD2
v_call: TRBV29-1
clone_size: .

cdr3_aa: CAISPDLALSEQYF
cdr3_nt: TGTGCCATCAGTCCCGATCTAGCACTCAGCGAGCAGTACTTC
j_call: TRBJ2-7
d_call: .
v_call: TRBV10-3
clone_size: .

cdr3_aa: CASSPARGRNGRMNYGYTF
cdr3_nt: TGCGCCAGCAGCCCGGCTCGAGGACGGAACGGACGGATGAACTATGGCTACACCTTC
j_call: TRBJ1-2
d_call: .
v_call: TRBV5-1
clone_size: .

cdr3_aa: CASSEYGTLGQPQHF
cdr3_nt: TGTGCCAGCAGCGAGTACGGGACCTTAGGACAGCCCCAGCATTTT
j_call: TRBJ1-5
d_call: .
v_call: TRBV6-5
clone_size: few

cdr3_aa: CASSLDWEWTGVQETQYF
cdr3_nt: TGTGCCAGCAGCTTAGATTGGGAATGGACAGGGGTGCAAGAGACCCAGTACTTC
j_call: TRBJ2-5
d_call: TRBD1
v_call: TRBV11-2
clone_size: .

cdr3_aa: CATSRDNTGAHSGNTIYF
cdr3_nt: TGTGCCACCAGCAGAGATAATACAGGGGCCCACTCTGGAAACACCATATATTTT
j_call: TRBJ1-3
d_call: TRBD1
v_call: TRBV15
clone_size: .

cdr3_aa: CASSQDGGLNTEAFF
cdr3_nt: TGTGCCAGCAGCCAAGATGGGGGGTTGAACACTGAAGCTTTCTTT
j_call: TRBJ1-1
d_call: .
v_call: TRBV3-1/TRBV3-2
clone_size: .

cdr3_aa: CASSSDRRSSYNEQFF
cdr3_nt: TGTGCCAGCAGCTCGGACAGGCGAAGCTCCTACAATGAGCAGTTCTTC
j_call: TRBJ2-1
d_call: TRBD1
v_call: TRBV7-9
clone_size: .

cdr3_aa: CASSVFDRDNTIYF
cdr3_nt: TGTGCCAGCAGCGTTTTCGACAGGGATAACACCATATATTTT
j_call: TRBJ1-3
d_call: TRBD1
v_call: TRBV9
clone_size: .

cdr3_aa: CASSWTTGPYGYTF
cdr3_nt: TGTGCCAGCAGCTGGACGACGGGGCCCTATGGCTACACCTTC
j_call: TRBJ1-2
d_call: .
v_call: TRBV5-6
clone_size: .

cdr3_aa: CASSYFARATYEQYF
cdr3_nt: TGTGCCAGCAGTTATTTTGCCAGGGCAACCTACGAGCAGTACTTC
j_call: TRBJ2-7
d_call: .
v_call: TRBV6-2/TRBV6-3
clone_size: .

cdr3_aa: CASSYSLGAGETQYF
cdr3_nt: TGTGCCAGCAGTTATTCCCTCGGCGCTGGCGAGACCCAGTACTTC
j_call: TRBJ2-5
d_call: .
v_call: TRBV6-5
clone_size: .

cdr3_aa: CASSTTASYEQYF
cdr3_nt: TGTGCCAGCAGCACGACAGCCTCCTACGAGCAGTACTTC
j_call: TRBJ2-7
d_call: .
v_call: TRBV6-5
clone_size: .

cdr3_aa: CASSWDRGEAFF
cdr3_nt: TGTGCCAGCAGCTGGGACAGGGGTGAAGCTTTCTTT
j_call: TRBJ1-1
d_call: TRBD1
v_call: TRBV12-3/TRBV12-4
clone_size: .

cdr3_aa: CASSAGQRFEKLFF
cdr3_nt: TGTGCCAGCAGCGCGGGACAGCGTTTCGAAAAACTGTTTTTT
j_call: TRBJ1-4
d_call: TRBD1
v_call: TRBV9
clone_size: .

cdr3_aa: CASSQLRTGSDTEAFF
cdr3_nt: TGCGCCAGCAGCCAGCTGAGGACAGGGTCGGACACTGAAGCTTTCTTT
j_call: TRBJ1-1
d_call: TRBD1
v_call: TRBV4-1
clone_size: .

cdr3_aa: CASSYRGLGNTIYF
cdr3_nt: TGTGCCAGCAGTTACAGGGGTCTTGGAAACACCATATATTTT
j_call: TRBJ1-3
d_call: TRBD1
v_call: TRBV27
clone_size: .

cdr3_aa: CASSPPQGGWTEAFF
cdr3_nt: TGTGCCAGCTCACCCCCGCAGGGGGGTTGGACTGAAGCTTTCTTT
j_call: TRBJ1-1
d_call: TRBD1
v_call: TRBV18
clone_size: .

cdr3_aa: CASSIVAGRRNSNQPQHF
cdr3_nt: TGTGCCAGTAGTATAGTTGCGGGACGCCGGAATAGCAATCAGCCCCAGCATTTT
j_call: TRBJ1-5
d_call: .
v_call: TRBV19
clone_size: few

cdr3_aa: CASSQVRHRGLAGVYEQFF
cdr3_nt: TGCGCCAGCAGCCAAGTCCGACACAGGGGACTAGCGGGAGTTTATGAGCAGTTCTTC
j_call: TRBJ2-1
d_call: TRBD2
v_call: TRBV4-3
clone_size: .